The 28 T cell receptor beta chains below come from one sample, sequenced in a study of a mutant IDH1 vaccine in newly diagnosed glioma. Documented time point: week 11, during vaccination. A single vaccine dose contained 300 ug of mutant IDH1 20-mer peptide, and topical imiquimod was used with it. Their antigen targets remain unknown. Assay: immunoSEQ multiplex PCR; the TCRdb copy retains only in-frame clones and omits some. This table holds some 22,000 clones, around 80% found once. The input for sequencing was PBMCs, taken from a glioma patient whose treatment included an IDH1 peptide vaccine. These receptor sequences come from a man in his forties or fifties with glioma.

The chain links TRBV5-1 to TRBJ2-1, with no clear D. This CDR3 is built from 14 residues. Looked up from germline, CDR1 is SGHRS and CDR2 is YFSETQ. V was cut by 4 bases and J by 1 base, with 9 bases left in between. The CDR3 region is CASSILQSYNEQFF. Here the CDR3 DNA reads TGCGCCAGCAGCATACTACAATCCTACAATGAGCAGTTCTTC.

The chain has TRBV7-8 and TRBJ2-7; D is undetermined. Trimming removed 3 bases from V and 6 bases from J, with 18 bases in between. The CDR3 is made up of 15 amino acids. Germline lookup yields CDR1 SGHVS and CDR2 FQNEAQ. The CDR3 bases are TGTGCCAGCAGCTTCAGAAGGCCTTCGCCTTTCGAGCAGTACTTC. Encoded protein: CASSFRRPSPFEQYF.

This chain uses TRBV11-3 with TRBJ2-7; unclear D gene. Between the trimmed V and J ends, which lost 2 bases and 1 base, there was a span of 9 bases. CDR3 size: 14 residues. CDR1 is SGHNT and CDR2 is YENEEA in the germline V gene. CDR3 DNA: TGTGCCAGCAGCTTATCCAGTACGTCCTACGAGCAGTACTTC. It translates to CASSLSSTSYEQYF. The variable domain in full, completed from reference TRBV11-3 and TRBJ2-7, reads EAGVVQSPRYKIIEKKQPVAFWCNPISGHNTLYWYLQNLGQGPELLIRYENEEAVDDSQLPKDRFSAERLKGVDSTLKIQPAELGDSAVYLCASSLSSTSYEQYFGPGTRLTVT.

The V call is TRBV6-1, the J call TRBJ2-1; the match to TRBD1 covers 9 bases. The germline V gene has CDR1 MNHNS and CDR2 SASEGT. The CDR3 sequence is 15 residues long. The V and J ends lost 6 bases and 7 bases, in that order; junction bases with no gene match: 10. CDR3 residues: CASSKRDREGNEQFF. The CDR3 region has the DNA TGTGCCAGCAGCAAACGGGACAGGGAGGGAAATGAGCAGTTCTTC.

This chain joins TRBV9 and TRBJ2-2, with TRBD2 as a possible D gene (5 bases). This CDR3 contains 15 residues. The germline V and J ends were trimmed by 0 bases and 2 bases, with 8 bases remaining between them. Germline lookup yields CDR1 SGDLS and CDR2 YYNGEE. The CDR3 nucleotides are TGTGCCAGCAGCGTAGGAGGGTCAAACACCGGGGAGCTGTTTTTT. Amino acid sequence: CASSVGGSNTGELFF.

The rearrangement links TRBV5-1 to TRBJ2-2; D gene ambiguous. Germline V CDR1 and CDR2: SGHRS, YFSETQ. The CDR3 totals 14 residues. Trimming removed 0 bases at V and 6 bases at J, with 9 bases between. CDR3 sequence: CASSLAPLSGELFF. For the CDR3, the DNA is TGCGCCAGCAGCTTGGCCCCATTATCCGGGGAGCTGTTTTTT.

The J gene is TRBJ1-1, the V gene TRBV19; unclear D gene. This CDR3 is built from 14 residues. Germline lookup yields CDR1 LNHDA and CDR2 SQIVND (reference sequence). V lost 6 bases, J lost 1 base, and 12 bases lay in between. CDR3 protein: CASSSSFRNTEAFF. The DNA of the CDR3 is TGTGCCAGTAGCTCATCCTTTCGGAACACTGAAGCTTTCTTT.

The chain combines TRBV18 with TRBJ2-1, with 9 positions matching TRBD2. The germline V gene encodes CDR1 KGHSH and CDR2 LQKENI. After removal of 2 bases from V and 6 bases from J, the junction contained 5 bases not matched to a gene. The CDR3 totals 15 residues. CDR3 amino acids: CASSPDTSGRNEQFF. In DNA form, the CDR3 reads TGTGCCAGCTCACCAGATACTAGCGGGCGCAATGAGCAGTTCTTC.

The V call is TRBV5-1, the J call TRBJ1-2; 8 positions agree with TRBD1. CDR3 length equals 16 residues. Trimming at V came to 0 bases and at J to 2 bases, leaving 6 bases not matched to a gene. Germline V gene data show CDR1 as SGHRS and CDR2 as YFSETQ. CDR3 residues: CASSLGMGQENYGYTF. DNA for the CDR3: TGCGCCAGCAGCTTGGGAATGGGACAGGAGAACTATGGCTACACCTTC. The full variable domain, its missing parts supplied by reference TRBV5-1 and TRBJ1-2, is KAGVTQTPRYLIKTRGQQVTLSCSPISGHRSVSWYQQTPGQGLQFLFEYFSETQRNKGNFPGRFSGRQFSNSRSEMNVSTLELGDSALYLCASSLGMGQENYGYTFGSGTRLTVV.

The rearrangement links TRBV11-3 to TRBJ1-4; D is perhaps TRBD1 (5 bases). Trimming took off 6 bases at V and 0 bases at J, with 11 bases between the two ends. Per germline, CDR1 SGHNT and CDR2 YENEEA. This CDR3 region has 15 residues. The CDR3 nucleotides read TGTGCCAGCAGGGGGGTATCCGCAACTAATGAAAAACTGTTTTTT. Translated, it gives CASRGVSATNEKLFF. The full variable domain, rest sourced from reference TRBV11-3 and TRBJ1-4, is EAGVVQSPRYKIIEKKQPVAFWCNPISGHNTLYWYLQNLGQGPELLIRYENEEAVDDSQLPKDRFSAERLKGVDSTLKIQPAELGDSAVYLCASRGVSATNEKLFFGSGTQLSVL.

The chain recombines TRBV27 with TRBJ1-5; possible D gene TRBD1, 5 bases. Between the trimmed V and J ends, which lost 8 bases and 4 bases, there was a span of 9 bases. The CDR3 consists of 12 residues. CDR1 MNHEY and CDR2 SMNVEV come from the germline V gene (reference sequence). CDR3 sequence: CASRGANQPQHF. CDR3 nucleotides: TGTGCCAGCCGAGGGGCGAATCAGCCCCAGCATTTT.

This clone was detected once. The chain combines TRBV27 with TRBJ2-1, with TRBD2 matching over 8 bases. J lost 9 bases, V lost 8 bases, and 15 bases had no gene match. Germline assignment: CDR1 MNHEY and CDR2 SMNVEV (reference sequence). This CDR3 has 15 amino acids. In nucleotides, the CDR3 is TGTGCCAGCTCCCCCGGGACTAGGGGTAACGGTGAGCAGTTCTTC. Amino acids: CASSPGTRGNGEQFF.

The chain combines TRBV13 with TRBJ1-1; TRBD1 is a possible D gene (5 bases). There are 13 residues in the CDR3. With 5 bases removed from V and 6 bases from J, the gap between germline ends came to 13 bases. Germline V CDR1 and CDR2: PRHDT, FYEKMQ (reference sequence). CDR3 sequence: CASSLRATAEAFF. CDR3 in DNA: TGTGCCAGCAGCCTACGAGCGACAGCTGAAGCTTTCTTT.

The chain employs TRBV14 and TRBJ2-3; no firm D call. From germline, CDR1 is SGHDN and CDR2 FVKESK. Between the trimmed V and J ends, which lost 1 base and 1 base, there was a span of 6 bases. This CDR3 contains 14 residues. The chain's CDR3 is CASSQALGTDTQYF. In DNA, the CDR3 is TGTGCCAGCAGCCAAGCCTTGGGCACAGATACGCAGTATTTT.

In DNA form, the CDR3 reads TGTGCCAGCAGACGTACCCGGAACACCGGGGAGCTGTTTTTT. Translating gives CASRRTRNTGELFF. The chain uses TRBV28 and TRBJ2-2; D is unresolved. V was trimmed by 6 bases and J by 1 base, leaving 9 bases between them. Germline values: CDR1 MDHEN, CDR2 SYDVKM. The CDR3 has 14 residues.

The chain has TRBV19 and TRBJ2-5; D gene unclear. The CDR3 extends over 13 amino acids. The V gene lost 2 bases and the J gene lost 8 bases, with 12 bases spanning the gap. Germline CDR1 reads LNHDA; CDR2 reads SQIVND (reference sequence). This CDR3 reads CASSITSPGTQYF. The CDR3 region has the DNA TGTGCCAGTAGTATAACCAGCCCTGGAACCCAGTACTTC.

The chain recombines TRBV7-2 with TRBJ2-3, with D tentatively TRBD1 (6 bases). V gave up 5 bases and J gave up 15 bases, with 15 bases separating them. This CDR3 spans 11 amino acids. From germline, CDR1 is SGHTA and CDR2 FQGNSA. The CDR3 protein is CASSEQGLVYF. The CDR3 region has the DNA TGTGCCAGCAGCGAACAGGGTTTAGTCTATTTT.

V and J are TRBV30 and TRBJ1-5, with D possibly matching TRBD1 (6 bases). The CDR3 length is 14 residues. V gave up 1 base and J gave up 4 bases, with 11 bases separating them. CDR1 is GTSNPN, CDR2 SVGIG, per germline (reference sequence). The chain's CDR3 is CAWSDGQINQPQHF. The CDR3 bases are TGTGCCTGGAGTGATGGACAGATTAATCAGCCCCAGCATTTT.

The chain carries TRBV2 and TRBJ2-4; a possible D gene is TRBD2 (5 bases). The CDR3 is 14 residues long. V was clipped by 1 base and J by 8 bases, with 12 bases between them. Germline V gene sequence: CDR1 SNHLY, CDR2 FYNNEI. The CDR3, as DNA: TGTGCCAGCAGTGAAGTCGAACACGGGGACATTCAGTACTTC. Amino acid sequence: CASSEVEHGDIQYF.

J is TRBJ1-1 and V is TRBV7-2, with 12 bases fitting TRBD1. The ends lost 5 bases at V and 10 bases at J; junction bases unmatched: 14. Germline CDR1 SGHTA, CDR2 FQGNSA. The CDR3 runs to 16 residues. The CDR3 coding sequence is TGTGCCAGCAGCGCTTCCCGGGACAGGGGGCGTTCGTCAGCTTTCTTT. It translates to CASSASRDRGRSSAFF.

This clone was seen a few times. The V and J genes are TRBV29-1 and TRBJ1-5, with D perhaps TRBD1 (6 bases). The V and J ends lost 7 bases and 6 bases respectively, with 16 bases between them. The CDR3 spans 13 residues. In germline, CDR1 is SQVTM, CDR2 ANQGSEA. CDR3 sequence: CSAGGGLGQPQHF. The CDR3 region has the DNA TGCAGCGCCGGGGGGGGGCTTGGTCAGCCCCAGCATTTT.

This rearrangement joins TRBV28 to TRBJ2-3; TRBD2 aligns across 12 bases. CDR3 size: 17 residues. CDR1 is MDHEN and CDR2 is SYDVKM in the germline V gene. The junction had 8 bases not matched to a gene; V was cut back by 5 bases and J by 2 bases. In nucleotides, the CDR3 is TGTGCCAGCAGTCTTAGGACTAGCGGGACAAACACAGATACGCAGTATTTT. This encodes CASSLRTSGTNTDTQYF.

The CDR3 sequence: CAIRPDGGLGGYTF. Written as DNA, the CDR3 is TGTGCCATCAGGCCTGATGGGGGGCTGGGCGGCTACACCTTC. V usage is TRBV10-3 and J usage is TRBJ1-2, with D possibly matching TRBD1 (6 bases). The length of the CDR3 is 14 residues. The germline V and J ends were trimmed by 6 bases and 8 bases, with 19 bases remaining between them. Germline CDR1 ENHRY, CDR2 SYGVKD.

The rearrangement links TRBV9 to TRBJ2-1, with 7 bases identical to TRBD2. V gave up 3 bases and J gave up 6 bases; unmatched junction bases: 9. The V gene's germline CDR1 is SGDLS and CDR2 YYNGEE. The CDR3 runs to 15 residues. CDR3 region: CASSAVGTIPNEQFF. Here the CDR3 DNA reads TGTGCCAGCAGCGCGGTGGGGACTATACCCAATGAGCAGTTCTTC. Together with reference TRBV9 and TRBJ2-1, the CDR3 gives the full variable domain: DSGVTQTPKHLITATGQRVTLRCSPRSGDLSVYWYQQSLDQGLQFLIQYYNGEERAKGNILERFSAQQFPDLHSELNLSSLELGDSALYFCASSAVGTIPNEQFFGPGTRLTVL.

The V gene is TRBV9, the J gene TRBJ2-1; TRBD1 is a possible D gene (6 bases). CDR1 SGDLS and CDR2 YYNGEE come from the germline V gene. V lost 8 bases and J 0 bases, leaving 12 bases between the germline ends. This CDR3 contains 14 residues. The CDR3 here is CASGRGNSYNEQFF. Written as DNA, the CDR3 is TGTGCCAGTGGCAGGGGTAACTCCTACAATGAGCAGTTCTTC.

J is TRBJ1-3 and V is TRBV4-1; 9 bases are shared with TRBD1. This CDR3 contains 17 residues. The V gene end was trimmed by 0 bases and the J gene end by 0 bases; junction bases not matched to a gene: 3. Germline CDR1 MGHRA, CDR2 YSYEKL. In nucleotides, the CDR3 is TGCGCCAGCAGCCAAGAAGGACAGGGGAACTCTGGAAACACCATATATTTT. Amino acids: CASSQEGQGNSGNTIYF.

This clone was counted once. This chain links TRBV14 with TRBJ2-3, with D maybe TRBD1 (7 bases). Trimming took off 4 bases at V and 5 bases at J, with 13 bases between the two ends. CDR1 and CDR2 from the germline V gene are SGHDN and FVKESK. The CDR3 is made up of 14 amino acids. The DNA for the CDR3 is TGTGCCAGCAGCCGCCGCCAGGGGGGAGATACGCAGTATTTT. Its translation: CASSRRQGGDTQYF.

By sample share, this clone is medium-sized (0.01 to 0.1%). The chain couples TRBV21-1 to TRBJ1-1. TRBV21-1 is described as a pseudogene. The CDR3 length is 15 residues. The CDR3 sequence is CASSDGTGNDTEAFF. For the CDR3, the DNA is TGTGCCAGCAGCGACGGGACCGGGAACGACACTGAAGCTTTCTTT.